The rows below give T cell receptor beta chains drawn from one sample of a study of spatial heterogeneity in lung cancer. TCRdb reanalysed the 5' RACE reads using MiXCR and keeps one entry per CDR3 protein. There are 23,000 or so distinct CDR3 sequences in the sample; under 7.5% occur only once, and approximately 10% lies in the top ten. The sequencing used lung tumor tissue, collected at surgery. Receptor source: a male donor with early-stage non-small cell lung cancer. The CDR3 runs from the conserved cysteine through the conserved F or W. Fields, in order: J gene, D gene, clone size, V gene, CDR3 protein, CDR3 DNA. The D gene is left open where the match is weak. Clone size is not always given. Where it is, it says once, few, many or a class for expanded clones.

J: TRBJ2-3
D: TRBD1
size: few
V: TRBV10-3
CDR3: CAIKGASVVTDTQYF
DNA: TGTGCCATCAAGGGGGCTAGTGTTGTCACAGATACGCAGTATTTT

J: TRBJ1-5
D: NA
size: few
V: TRBV28
CDR3: CASSWDLAGRQPQHF
DNA: TGTGCCAGCAGTTGGGACTTGGCGGGACGACAGCCCCAGCATTTT

J: TRBJ1-5
D: NA
size: many
V: TRBV27
CDR3: CASSSAGYPRRTAQPQHF
DNA: TGTGCCAGCAGTTCCGCAGGGTATCCGAGAAGGACCGCTCAGCCCCAGCATTTT

J: TRBJ2-2
D: NA
size: many
V: TRBV6-5
CDR3: CASSALQAGELFF
DNA: TGTGCCAGCAGTGCCCTCCAGGCCGGGGAGCTGTTTTTT

J: TRBJ1-2
D: NA
size: many
V: TRBV12-3/TRBV12-4
CDR3: CASSSIQGRYGYTF
DNA: TGTGCCAGCAGTTCGATACAGGGTAGATATGGCTACACCTTC

J: TRBJ1-4
D: NA
size: few
V: TRBV7-6
CDR3: CASSSNTATNEKLFF
DNA: TGTGCCAGCAGCTCCAACACAGCAACTAATGAAAAACTGTTTTTT

J: TRBJ1-5
D: NA
size: medium-sized
V: TRBV16
CDR3: CASSPMVGVDQPQHF
DNA: TGTGCCAGCAGCCCCATGGTAGGGGTAGATCAGCCCCAGCATTTT

J: TRBJ1-2
D: NA
size: many
V: TRBV5-1
CDR3: CASSPIRGLEGYTF
DNA: TGCGCCAGCAGCCCGATCCGGGGCCTTGAGGGCTACACCTTC

J: TRBJ2-2
D: TRBD2
size: many
V: TRBV11-2
CDR3: CASRSPSGRAPGELFF
DNA: TGTGCCAGCAGGTCTCCTAGCGGGAGGGCCCCCGGGGAGCTGTTTTTT

J: TRBJ1-1
D: NA
size: few
V: TRBV13
CDR3: CASSFGQRAEAFF
DNA: TGTGCCAGCAGCTTTGGTCAACGCGCTGAAGCTTTCTTT

J: TRBJ2-3
D: NA
size: many
V: TRBV7-3
CDR3: CASSVGRGLTDTQYF
DNA: TGTGCCAGCAGCGTAGGTAGAGGCCTCACAGATACGCAGTATTTT

J: TRBJ2-6
D: NA
size: medium-sized
V: TRBV9
CDR3: CASSVSSGANVLTF
DNA: TGTGCCAGCAGCGTCAGCTCTGGGGCCAACGTCCTGACTTTC

J: TRBJ2-1
D: NA
size: many
V: TRBV7-8
CDR3: CASSLVEGPQSKQFF
DNA: TGTGCCAGCAGCTTAGTTGAGGGGCCCCAATCAAAGCAGTTCTTC

J: TRBJ2-2
D: NA
size: NA
V: TRBV9
CDR3: CASSPGDFTGELFF
DNA: TGTGCCAGCAGCCCGGGGGACTTCACCGGGGAGCTGTTTTTT

J: TRBJ2-3
D: NA
size: many
V: TRBV6-4
CDR3: CASSRNPTDTQYF
DNA: TGTGCCAGCAGTCGAAACCCCACAGATACGCAGTATTTT

J: TRBJ2-2
D: NA
size: medium-sized
V: TRBV6-2/TRBV6-3
CDR3: CASSMRIYANTGELFF
DNA: TGTGCCAGCAGTATGAGGATATACGCGAACACCGGGGAGCTGTTTTTT

J: TRBJ2-7
D: NA
size: many
V: TRBV7-9
CDR3: CASSFKGGAGQYF
DNA: TGTGCCAGCAGCTTTAAAGGGGGGGCAGGGCAGTACTTC

J: TRBJ2-7
D: TRBD2
size: many
V: TRBV7-2
CDR3: CASSLVLAGEYEQYF
DNA: TGTGCCAGCAGCTTAGTCCTAGCGGGAGAGTACGAGCAGTACTTC

J: TRBJ1-1
D: NA
size: many
V: TRBV20-1
CDR3: CSAGDTPLRAFF
DNA: TGCAGTGCTGGTGACACGCCGCTGCGGGCTTTCTTT

J: TRBJ2-7
D: NA
size: few
V: TRBV6-6
CDR3: CATERALPTYEQYF
DNA: TGTGCCACCGAAAGGGCCTTGCCAACCTACGAGCAGTACTTC

J: TRBJ2-3
D: TRBD2
size: many
V: TRBV4-1
CDR3: CASSQESRGGGTLYTQYF
DNA: TGCGCCAGCAGCCAAGAGTCTCGGGGCGGGGGGACCCTGTATACGCAGTATTTT

J: TRBJ1-5
D: TRBD1
size: many
V: TRBV5-1
CDR3: CASSLGGQGNNQPQHF
DNA: TGCGCCAGCAGCTTGGGAGGACAGGGTAACAATCAGCCCCAGCATTTT

J: TRBJ2-3
D: NA
size: many
V: TRBV10-2
CDR3: CASIPRATDTQYF
DNA: TGCGCCAGCATACCCAGGGCCACAGATACGCAGTATTTT

J: TRBJ1-5
D: NA
size: NA
V: TRBV7-3
CDR3: CASSPLWKSYGRAQHF
DNA: TGTGCCAGCAGCCCACTCTGGAAGTCGTACGGTCGGGCCCAGCATTTT

J: TRBJ2-3
D: TRBD1
size: many
V: TRBV5-1
CDR3: CASGRTGQGMTDTQYF
DNA: TGCGCCAGCGGACGCACCGGACAGGGGATGACAGATACGCAGTATTTT

J: TRBJ2-3
D: NA
size: many
V: TRBV29-1
CDR3: CSVEVYGTSTDTQYF
DNA: TGCAGCGTTGAAGTCTACGGGACTAGCACAGATACGCAGTATTTT

J: TRBJ2-1
D: NA
size: few
V: TRBV27
CDR3: CASSLSSYNEQFF
DNA: TGTGCCAGCAGTTTATCGAGTTACAATGAGCAGTTCTTC

J: TRBJ2-3
D: TRBD1
size: many
V: TRBV7-8
CDR3: CASSLDGTGADTQYF
DNA: TGTGCCAGCAGCTTAGATGGGACAGGGGCAGATACGCAGTATTTT

J: TRBJ2-7
D: TRBD1
size: many
V: TRBV6-5
CDR3: CASSSWDSYEQYF
DNA: TGTGCCAGCAGTTCCTGGGACAGCTACGAGCAGTACTTC

J: TRBJ1-5
D: NA
size: many
V: TRBV2
CDR3: CASTGSNQPQHF
DNA: TGTGCCAGCACAGGGAGCAATCAGCCCCAGCATTTT

J: TRBJ2-4
D: NA
size: many
V: TRBV6-1
CDR3: CASAGQKLAKNIQYF
DNA: TGTGCCAGCGCCGGACAGAAGCTAGCCAAAAACATTCAGTACTTC

J: TRBJ2-2
D: NA
size: many
V: TRBV7-2
CDR3: CASPPGRTNTGELFF
DNA: TGTGCCAGCCCCCCGGGACGTACGAACACCGGGGAGCTGTTTTTT

J: TRBJ2-5
D: NA
size: few
V: TRBV19
CDR3: CASRPQGQETQYF
DNA: TGTGCCAGTCGACCCCAAGGCCAAGAGACCCAGTACTTC

J: TRBJ2-7
D: NA
size: many
V: TRBV10-3
CDR3: CAITNFAGEQYF
DNA: TGTGCCATCACGAACTTCGCGGGGGAGCAGTACTTC

J: TRBJ2-7
D: NA
size: many
V: TRBV6-5
CDR3: CASSSYSHEQYF
DNA: TGTGCCAGCAGTTCGTACAGTCACGAGCAGTACTTC

J: TRBJ2-1
D: TRBD2
size: many
V: TRBV29-1
CDR3: CSGGTSGNEQFF
DNA: TGCAGCGGAGGGACTAGCGGCAATGAGCAGTTCTTC

J: TRBJ2-7
D: NA
size: many
V: TRBV5-1
CDR3: CASSLVADRREQYF
DNA: TGCGCCAGCAGCTTGGTTGCCGACCGGCGCGAGCAGTACTTC

J: TRBJ2-7
D: TRBD2
size: many
V: TRBV28
CDR3: CATGGRYEQYF
DNA: TGTGCCACGGGAGGGCGATACGAGCAGTACTTC

J: TRBJ2-7
D: TRBD1
size: many
V: TRBV10-3
CDR3: CAIGRLRDSSYEQYF
DNA: TGTGCCATCGGCAGACTCCGGGACAGCTCCTACGAGCAGTACTTC

J: TRBJ1-4
D: NA
size: many
V: TRBV7-9
CDR3: CASSWIEGNEKLFF
DNA: TGTGCCAGCAGCTGGATAGAGGGGAATGAAAAACTGTTTTTT

J: TRBJ2-3
D: NA
size: many
V: TRBV5-1
CDR3: CASSLFGRGTDTQYF
DNA: TGCGCCAGCAGCTTGTTTGGTCGCGGGACAGATACGCAGTATTTT

J: TRBJ1-5
D: NA
size: many
V: TRBV28
CDR3: CATQGRLQPQHF
DNA: TGTGCCACCCAGGGGAGGCTTCAGCCCCAGCATTTT

J: TRBJ1-2
D: TRBD1
size: many
V: TRBV24-1
CDR3: CATSDSSRDSRGYTF
DNA: TGTGCCACCAGTGACTCGTCCCGGGACAGCCGGGGCTACACCTTC

J: TRBJ2-5
D: NA
size: many
V: TRBV7-2
CDR3: CASSLGGPGETQYF
DNA: TGTGCCAGCAGCTTAGGCGGTCCGGGGGAGACCCAGTACTTC

J: TRBJ2-7
D: TRBD2
size: many
V: TRBV6-2/TRBV6-3
CDR3: CASSYSRMILAGGHEQYF
DNA: TGTGCCAGCAGTTACAGTCGAATGATACTAGCGGGGGGACACGAGCAGTACTTC

J: TRBJ2-1
D: TRBD2
size: few
V: TRBV20-1
CDR3: CSARTLAGGNEQFF
DNA: TGCAGTGCTAGAACACTAGCGGGGGGCAATGAGCAGTTCTTC

J: TRBJ2-7
D: TRBD2
size: medium-sized
V: TRBV5-5
CDR3: CASSPWLAGASYEQYF
DNA: TGTGCCAGCTCCCCTTGGCTAGCGGGGGCTTCCTACGAGCAGTACTTC

J: TRBJ2-1
D: NA
size: few
V: TRBV6-2/TRBV6-3
CDR3: CASRNPGPINEQFF
DNA: TGTGCCAGCCGTAATCCGGGACCCATAAATGAGCAGTTCTTC

J: TRBJ2-2
D: TRBD1
size: many
V: TRBV28
CDR3: CASSLRSGGHGELFF
DNA: TGTGCCAGCAGTTTACGGTCAGGGGGCCACGGGGAGCTGTTTTTT

J: TRBJ2-3
D: NA
size: many
V: TRBV7-2
CDR3: CASSTNPGATDTQYF
DNA: TGTGCCAGCAGCACAAACCCGGGGGCCACAGATACGCAGTATTTT

J: TRBJ2-3
D: NA
size: many
V: TRBV20-1
CDR3: CSASGSTDTQYF
DNA: TGCAGTGCTAGCGGGAGCACAGATACGCAGTATTTT

J: TRBJ1-6
D: TRBD1
size: medium-sized
V: TRBV20-1
CDR3: CSTLRGQGSSPLHF
DNA: TGCAGTACCCTGAGGGGACAGGGGTCTTCACCCCTCCACTTT

J: TRBJ2-7
D: NA
size: many
V: TRBV10-3
CDR3: CAIRGDSRNEQYF
DNA: TGTGCCATCAGAGGGGATTCGAGGAACGAGCAGTACTTC

J: TRBJ2-7
D: NA
size: few
V: TRBV5-1
CDR3: CASSLEGSESSYEQYF
DNA: TGCGCCAGCAGCTTGGAGGGCAGCGAAAGCTCCTACGAGCAGTACTTC

J: TRBJ1-6
D: TRBD1
size: many
V: TRBV3-1
CDR3: CASSLTPEDRDRSPLHF
DNA: TGTGCCAGCAGCCTCACGCCGGAGGACAGGGATCGCTCACCCCTCCACTTT

J: TRBJ1-4
D: NA
size: NA
V: TRBV13
CDR3: CASSSSRWGDINEKLFF
DNA: TGTGCCAGCAGCTCATCTCGTTGGGGGGACATAAATGAAAAACTGTTTTTT

J: TRBJ2-7
D: TRBD1
size: many
V: TRBV18
CDR3: CASSRTGTGVYEQYF
DNA: TGTGCCAGCTCACGTACCGGGACAGGGGTCTACGAGCAGTACTTC

J: TRBJ2-3
D: NA
size: many
V: TRBV18
CDR3: CASSGSEGSTDTQYF
DNA: TGTGCCAGCTCGGGGTCGGAGGGAAGCACAGATACGCAGTATTTT

J: TRBJ2-5
D: NA
size: many
V: TRBV12-3/TRBV12-4
CDR3: CASSLQGRETQYF
DNA: TGTGCCAGCAGTTTGCAGGGCCGAGAGACCCAGTACTTC

J: TRBJ2-5
D: NA
size: many
V: TRBV7-9
CDR3: CASSGFSLGRNQETQYF
DNA: TGTGCCAGCAGCGGGTTCTCCCTGGGAAGGAACCAAGAGACCCAGTACTTC